The 5 T cell receptor beta chains in this list originate from one sample, sequenced in a study of spatial heterogeneity in lung cancer. MiXCR was run by TCRdb on the 5' RACE reads, yielding one entry per CDR3 protein. Counted here are around 41,000 distinct CDR3 sequences, approximately 22% occurring once; the ten biggest clones make up approximately 7.2%. Regarding time point: blood at routine non-recurrence follow-up after resection. The source material was PBMCs, sampled at follow-up. These receptors originate from a female donor with early-stage non-small cell lung cancer.

A few counts support this clonotype. The V and J genes are TRBV20-1 and TRBJ1-5, with 11 positions matching TRBD1. The CDR3 sequence is 17 residues long. Germline-derived CDR1 and CDR2 are DFQATT and SNEGSKA (reference sequence). Losses at the gene ends were 6 bases for V and 3 bases for J; bases not matched to a gene: 13. CDR3 bases: TGCAGTGCCGGGGGACAGGGGGATTTGGATTTCAATCAGCCCCAGCATTTT. As protein: CSAGGQGDLDFNQPQHF.

This clonotype was observed a handful of times. The chain uses TRBV5-8 and TRBJ2-1; D perhaps matches TRBD2 (6 bases). The CDR3 spans 15 residues. The V and J ends lost 1 base and 6 bases respectively, with 14 bases between them. Germline CDR1 reads SGHTS; CDR2 reads YDEGEE. The CDR3: CASSLRLGVVNEQFF. The CDR3 nucleotides are TGTGCCAGCAGCTTGAGACTAGGGGTCGTCAATGAGCAGTTCTTC.

The chain employs TRBV20-1 and TRBJ1-2; D unresolved. CDR3 length equals 10 residues. CDR1 DFQATT and CDR2 SNEGSKA come from the germline V gene (reference sequence). In DNA, the CDR3 is TGCAGATCAGGTGTTCGTGGCTACACCTTC. Residues: CRSGVRGYTF.

This clonotype is labeled medium-sized. J is TRBJ2-1 and V is TRBV12-3 or TRBV12-4; 9 positions agree with TRBD1. The J segment lost 8 bases and the V segment lost 5 bases, leaving 10 bases of the junction unmatched. The CDR3 totals 15 residues. CDR3 nucleotides: TGTGCCAGCAGTCCCGGGGACAGGGCGGGTTATGAGCAGTTCTTC. Translation gives CASSPGDRAGYEQFF.

This clonotype was recorded a few times. The chain combines TRBV5-1 with TRBJ1-1, with D hard to call. This CDR3 is 15 amino acids long. Per germline, CDR1 SGHRS and CDR2 YFSETQ. V was shortened by 4 bases and J by 1 base, with 14 bases between the two germline ends. In DNA, the CDR3 is TGCGCCAGCAGCGATTTAAGGTTATCGAACACTGAAGCTTTCTTT. Protein: CASSDLRLSNTEAFF. The complete variable domain, with remaining parts taken from reference TRBV5-1 and TRBJ1-1, reads KAGVTQTPRYLIKTRGQQVTLSCSPISGHRSVSWYQQTPGQGLQFLFEYFSETQRNKGNFPGRFSGRQFSNSRSEMNVSTLELGDSALYLCASSDLRLSNTEAFFGQGTRLTVV.